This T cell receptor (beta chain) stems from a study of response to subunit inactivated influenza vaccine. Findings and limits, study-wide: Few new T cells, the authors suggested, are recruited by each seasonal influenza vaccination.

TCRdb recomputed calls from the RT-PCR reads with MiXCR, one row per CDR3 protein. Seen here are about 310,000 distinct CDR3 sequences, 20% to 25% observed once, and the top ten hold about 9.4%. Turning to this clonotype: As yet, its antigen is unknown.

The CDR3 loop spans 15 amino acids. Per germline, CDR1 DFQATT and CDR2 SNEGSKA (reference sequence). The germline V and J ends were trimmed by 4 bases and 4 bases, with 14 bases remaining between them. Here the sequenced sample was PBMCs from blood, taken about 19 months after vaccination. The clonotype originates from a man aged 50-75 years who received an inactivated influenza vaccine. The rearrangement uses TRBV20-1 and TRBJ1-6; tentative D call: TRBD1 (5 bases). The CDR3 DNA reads TGCAGTGCTACCGACTTCGGGGCTTATAATTCACCCCTCCACTTT. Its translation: CSATDFGAYNSPLHF.